Sequencing of this TCR beta chain was carried out in a study of cytomegalovirus exposure and HLA in healthy donors. Study results and caveats: Most TCR beta V segments were productive about 87% or about 30% of the time in an earlier analysis. Versus the roughly 700-donor mean, an Asian-associated ancestry cluster reportedly showed fewer N-insertions in a later analysis.

Concerning this clone itself: No antigen is known for it.

PCR primers comprised 60 Vbeta and 13 Jbeta primers. As handled by the study authors: Unique TCR beta chains numbered approximately 80 million in a later analysis, with about 11 million shared. Profiling relied on immunoSEQ multiplex PCR, and the TCRdb table lists in-frame clones only, not all of them. V and J calls plus clone size are reproduced from that table; the DNA served to infer D and trimming. Among 85,000 to 110,000 clones listed, approximately 66% were seen once. The CDR3 runs to 14 residues. V shed 2 bases, J shed 7 bases, and the junction held 4 bases outside the gene matches. The V gene's germline CDR1 is MNHEY and CDR2 SMNVEV (reference sequence).

Sequencing was performed on PBMCs. The origin of this receptor is a woman aged 50 to 60 in good health and CMV-seronegative. The chain carries TRBV27 and TRBJ1-4; 7 positions agree with TRBD1. This CDR3 reads CASSLQGVGEKLFF. The CDR3 DNA reads as TGTGCCAGCAGTTTACAGGGGGTGGGTGAAAAACTGTTTTTT.